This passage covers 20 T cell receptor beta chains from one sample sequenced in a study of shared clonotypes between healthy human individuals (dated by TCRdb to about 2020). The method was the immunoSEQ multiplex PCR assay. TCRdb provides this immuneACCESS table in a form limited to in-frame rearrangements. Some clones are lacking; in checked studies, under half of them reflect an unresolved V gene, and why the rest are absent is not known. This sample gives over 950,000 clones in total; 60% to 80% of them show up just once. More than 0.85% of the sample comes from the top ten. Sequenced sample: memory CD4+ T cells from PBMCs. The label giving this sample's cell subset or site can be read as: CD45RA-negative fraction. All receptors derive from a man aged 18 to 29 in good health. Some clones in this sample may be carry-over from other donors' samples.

CDR3 coding DNA: TGTGCCATCAGTGGTGGACTAGCGGGAGACGAGCAGTACTTC. It encodes CAISGGLAGDEQYF. The chain joins TRBV10-3 to TRBJ2-7; TRBD2 agrees at 13 bases. After removal of 4 bases from V and 5 bases from J, the junction contained 2 bases not matched to a gene. The germline V gene encodes CDR1 ENHRY and CDR2 SYGVKD. There are 14 residues in the CDR3.

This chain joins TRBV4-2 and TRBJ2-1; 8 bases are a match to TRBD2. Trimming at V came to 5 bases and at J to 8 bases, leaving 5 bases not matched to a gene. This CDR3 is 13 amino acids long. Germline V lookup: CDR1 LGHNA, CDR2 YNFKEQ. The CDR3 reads CASSSRGGDEQFF. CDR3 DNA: TGTGCCAGCAGCTCCCGGGGGGGCGATGAGCAGTTCTTC.

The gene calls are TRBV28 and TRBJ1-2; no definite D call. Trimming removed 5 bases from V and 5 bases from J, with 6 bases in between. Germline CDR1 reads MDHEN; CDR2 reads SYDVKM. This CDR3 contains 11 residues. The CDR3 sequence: CASSIGYGYTF. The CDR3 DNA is TGTGCCAGCAGTATAGGGTATGGCTACACCTTC.

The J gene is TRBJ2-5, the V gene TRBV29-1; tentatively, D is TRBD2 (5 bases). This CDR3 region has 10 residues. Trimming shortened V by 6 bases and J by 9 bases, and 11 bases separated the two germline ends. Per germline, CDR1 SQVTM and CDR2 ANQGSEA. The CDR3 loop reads CSVAYGAQYF. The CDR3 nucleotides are TGCAGCGTGGCCTACGGGGCCCAGTACTTC.

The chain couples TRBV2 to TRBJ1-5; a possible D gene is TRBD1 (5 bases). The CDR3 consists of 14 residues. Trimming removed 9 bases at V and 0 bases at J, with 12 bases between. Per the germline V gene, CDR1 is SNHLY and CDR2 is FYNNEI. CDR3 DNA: TGTGCCAGTACGACAGTCCCTAGCAATCAGCCCCAGCATTTT. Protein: CASTTVPSNQPQHF.

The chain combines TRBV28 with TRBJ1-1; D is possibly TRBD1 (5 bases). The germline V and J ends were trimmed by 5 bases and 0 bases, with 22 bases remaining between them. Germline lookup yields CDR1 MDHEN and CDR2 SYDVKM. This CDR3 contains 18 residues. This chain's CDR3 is CASSPPGREGLMNTEAFF. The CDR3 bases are TGTGCCAGCAGTCCCCCGGGGAGGGAGGGACTTATGAACACTGAAGCTTTCTTT.

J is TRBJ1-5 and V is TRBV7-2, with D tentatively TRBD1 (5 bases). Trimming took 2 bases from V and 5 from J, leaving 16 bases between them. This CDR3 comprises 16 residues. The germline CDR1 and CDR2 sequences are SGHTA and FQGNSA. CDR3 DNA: TGTGCCAGCAGCTTATGGGGCCCCCTAGGGGATCAGCCCCAGCATTTT. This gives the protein CASSLWGPLGDQPQHF.

The CDR3 spells CASSLTSSGANVLTF. CDR3 sequence (DNA): TGTGCCAGCAGCCTCACATCGTCCGGGGCCAACGTCCTGACTTTC. V and J are TRBV2 and TRBJ2-6; D remains unclear. Trimming removed 6 bases at V and 4 bases at J, with 13 bases between. From germline, CDR1 is SNHLY and CDR2 FYNNEI. The length of the CDR3 is 15 residues.

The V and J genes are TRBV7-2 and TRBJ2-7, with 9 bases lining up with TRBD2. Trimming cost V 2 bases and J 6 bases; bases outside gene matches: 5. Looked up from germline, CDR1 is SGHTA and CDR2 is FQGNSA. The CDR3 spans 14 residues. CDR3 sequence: CASSLTLAGLEQYF. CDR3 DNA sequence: TGTGCCAGCAGCTTAACCCTAGCGGGGCTCGAGCAGTACTTC.

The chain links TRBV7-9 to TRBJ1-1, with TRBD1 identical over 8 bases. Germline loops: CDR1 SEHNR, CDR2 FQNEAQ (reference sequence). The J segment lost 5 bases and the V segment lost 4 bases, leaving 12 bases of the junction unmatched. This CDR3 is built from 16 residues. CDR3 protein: CASSSGPRQGITEAFF. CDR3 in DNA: TGTGCCAGCAGCTCGGGCCCTAGACAGGGGATTACTGAAGCTTTCTTT.

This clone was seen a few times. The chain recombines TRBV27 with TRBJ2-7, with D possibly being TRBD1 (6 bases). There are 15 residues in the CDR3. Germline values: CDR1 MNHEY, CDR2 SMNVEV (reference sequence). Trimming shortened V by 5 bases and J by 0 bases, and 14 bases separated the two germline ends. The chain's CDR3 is CASSRKGDASYEQYF. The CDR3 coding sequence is TGTGCCAGCAGTAGGAAGGGGGATGCCTCCTACGAGCAGTACTTC.

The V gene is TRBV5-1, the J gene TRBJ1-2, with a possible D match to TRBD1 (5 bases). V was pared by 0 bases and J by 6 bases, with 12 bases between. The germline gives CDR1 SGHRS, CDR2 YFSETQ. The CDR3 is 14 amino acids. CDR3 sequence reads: CASSLGGDYDGYTF. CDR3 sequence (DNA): TGCGCCAGCAGCTTGGGGGGCGATTATGATGGCTACACCTTC.

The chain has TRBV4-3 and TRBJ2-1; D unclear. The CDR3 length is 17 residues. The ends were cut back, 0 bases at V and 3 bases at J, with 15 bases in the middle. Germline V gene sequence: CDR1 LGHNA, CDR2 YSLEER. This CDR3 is CASSQDYAYTGYNEQFF. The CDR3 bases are TGCGCCAGCAGCCAAGACTATGCCTATACGGGCTACAATGAGCAGTTCTTC.

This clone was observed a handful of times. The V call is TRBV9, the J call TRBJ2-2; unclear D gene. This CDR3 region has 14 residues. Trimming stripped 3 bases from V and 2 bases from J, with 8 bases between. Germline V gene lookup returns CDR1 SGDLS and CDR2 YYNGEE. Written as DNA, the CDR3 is TGTGCCAGCAGCGAGACGACTAACACCGGGGAGCTGTTTTTT. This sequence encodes CASSETTNTGELFF.

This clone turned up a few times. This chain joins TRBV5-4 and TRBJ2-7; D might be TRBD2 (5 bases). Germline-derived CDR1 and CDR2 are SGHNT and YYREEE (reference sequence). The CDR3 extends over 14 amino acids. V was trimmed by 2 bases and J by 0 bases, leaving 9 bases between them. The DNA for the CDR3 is TGTGCCAGCAGCTTCGGGCGGGCCTCCTACGAGCAGTACTTC. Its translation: CASSFGRASYEQYF.

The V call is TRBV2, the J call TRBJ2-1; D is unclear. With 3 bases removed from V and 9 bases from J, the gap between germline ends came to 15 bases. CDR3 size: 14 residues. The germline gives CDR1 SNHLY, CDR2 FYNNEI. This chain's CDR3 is CASSEIRSPGEQFF. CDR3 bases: TGTGCCAGCAGTGAGATTAGGTCCCCAGGTGAGCAGTTCTTC.

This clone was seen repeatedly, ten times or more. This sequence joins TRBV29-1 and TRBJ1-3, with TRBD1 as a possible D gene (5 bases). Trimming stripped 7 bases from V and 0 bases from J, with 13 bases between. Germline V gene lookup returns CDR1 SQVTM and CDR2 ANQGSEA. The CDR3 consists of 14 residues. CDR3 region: CSATGPSSGNTIYF. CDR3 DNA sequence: TGCAGCGCCACGGGGCCCAGCTCTGGAAACACCATATATTTT. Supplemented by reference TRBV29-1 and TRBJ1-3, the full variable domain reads SAVISQKPSRDICQRGTSLTIQCQVDSQVTMMFWYRQQPGQSLTLIATANQGSEATYESGFVIDKFPISRPNLTFSTLTVSNMSPEDSSIYLCSATGPSSGNTIYFGEGSWLTVV.

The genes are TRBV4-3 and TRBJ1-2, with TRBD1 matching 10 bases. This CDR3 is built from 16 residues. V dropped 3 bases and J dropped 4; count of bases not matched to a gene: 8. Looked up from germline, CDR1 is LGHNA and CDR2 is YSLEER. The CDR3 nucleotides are TGCGCCAGCAGCCAGACGCGACAGGGGGCCTTCTATGGCTACACCTTC. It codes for CASSQTRQGAFYGYTF.

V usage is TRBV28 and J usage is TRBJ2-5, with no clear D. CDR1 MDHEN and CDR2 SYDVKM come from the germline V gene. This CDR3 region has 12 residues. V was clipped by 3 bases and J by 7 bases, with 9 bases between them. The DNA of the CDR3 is TGTGCCAGCAGTTTCGGGTTTAGGACCCAGTACTTC. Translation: CASSFGFRTQYF.

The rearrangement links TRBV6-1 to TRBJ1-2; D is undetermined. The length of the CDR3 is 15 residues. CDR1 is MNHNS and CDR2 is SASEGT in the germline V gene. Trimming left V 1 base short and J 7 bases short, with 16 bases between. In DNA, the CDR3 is TGTGCCAGCAGTGAAGGGACCCTCTTCGGTAGTGGCTACACCTTC. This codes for CASSEGTLFGSGYTF.